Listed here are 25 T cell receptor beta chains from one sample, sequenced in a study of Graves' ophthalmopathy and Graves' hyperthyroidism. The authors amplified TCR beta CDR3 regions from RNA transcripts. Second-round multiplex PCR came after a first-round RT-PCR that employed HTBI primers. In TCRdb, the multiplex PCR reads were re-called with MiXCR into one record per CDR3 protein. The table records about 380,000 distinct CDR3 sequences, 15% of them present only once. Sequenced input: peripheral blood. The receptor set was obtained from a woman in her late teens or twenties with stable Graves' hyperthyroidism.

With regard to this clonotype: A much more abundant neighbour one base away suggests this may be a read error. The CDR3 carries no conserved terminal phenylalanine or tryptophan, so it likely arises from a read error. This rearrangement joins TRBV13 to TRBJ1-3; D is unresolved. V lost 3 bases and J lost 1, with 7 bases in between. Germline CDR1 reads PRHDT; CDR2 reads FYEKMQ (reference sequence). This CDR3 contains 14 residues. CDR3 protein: CASSLRKSGNTIYV. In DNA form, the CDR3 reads TGTGCCAGCAGCTTGCGCAAGTCTGGAAACACCATATATGTT.

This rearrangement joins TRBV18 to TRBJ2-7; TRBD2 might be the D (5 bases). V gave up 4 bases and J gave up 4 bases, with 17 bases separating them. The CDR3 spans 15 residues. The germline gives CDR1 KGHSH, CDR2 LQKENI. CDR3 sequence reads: CASSLGDSWVYEQYF. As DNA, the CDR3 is TGTGCCAGCTCACTCGGGGATAGTTGGGTTTACGAGCAGTACTTC.

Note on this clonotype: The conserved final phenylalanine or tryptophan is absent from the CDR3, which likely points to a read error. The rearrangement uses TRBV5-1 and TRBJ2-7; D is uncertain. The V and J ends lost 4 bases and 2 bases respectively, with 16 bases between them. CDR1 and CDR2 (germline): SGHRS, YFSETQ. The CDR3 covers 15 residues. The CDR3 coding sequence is TGCGCCAGCAGCCCAGGACCCCGCGAGCCCTACGAGCAGTACTAC. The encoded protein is CASSPGPREPYEQYY.

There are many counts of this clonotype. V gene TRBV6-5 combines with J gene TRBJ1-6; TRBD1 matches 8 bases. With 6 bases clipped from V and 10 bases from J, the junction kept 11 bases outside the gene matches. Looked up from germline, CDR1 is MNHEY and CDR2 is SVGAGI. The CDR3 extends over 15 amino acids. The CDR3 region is CASSPPGQGGSPLHF. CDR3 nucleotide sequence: TGTGCCAGCAGCCCTCCCGGACAGGGTGGCTCACCCCTCCACTTT.

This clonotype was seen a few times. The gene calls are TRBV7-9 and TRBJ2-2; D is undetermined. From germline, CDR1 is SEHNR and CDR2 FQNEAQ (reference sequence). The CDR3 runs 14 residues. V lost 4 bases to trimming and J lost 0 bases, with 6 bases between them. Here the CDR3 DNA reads TGTGCCAGCAGCTCACGATCGAACACCGGGGAGCTGTTTTTT. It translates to CASSSRSNTGELFF.

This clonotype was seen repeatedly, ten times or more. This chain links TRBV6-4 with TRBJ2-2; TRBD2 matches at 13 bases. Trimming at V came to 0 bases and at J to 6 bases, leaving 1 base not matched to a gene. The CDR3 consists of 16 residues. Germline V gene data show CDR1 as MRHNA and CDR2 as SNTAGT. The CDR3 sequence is CASSDSGTSGAGELFF. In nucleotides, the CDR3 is TGTGCCAGCAGTGACTCCGGGACTAGCGGGGCCGGGGAGCTGTTTTTT.

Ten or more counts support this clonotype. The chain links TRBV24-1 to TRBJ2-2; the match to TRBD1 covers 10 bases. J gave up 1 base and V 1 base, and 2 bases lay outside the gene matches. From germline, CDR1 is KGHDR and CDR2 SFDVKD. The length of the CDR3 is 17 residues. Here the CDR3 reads CATSDLRTGGNTGELFF. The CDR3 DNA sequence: TGTGCCACCAGTGATTTAAGGACAGGGGGGAACACCGGGGAGCTGTTTTTT.

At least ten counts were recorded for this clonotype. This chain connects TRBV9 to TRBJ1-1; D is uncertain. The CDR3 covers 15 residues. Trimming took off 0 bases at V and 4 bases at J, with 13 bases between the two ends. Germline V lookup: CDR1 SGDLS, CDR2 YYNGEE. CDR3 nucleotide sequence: TGTGCCAGCAGCGTAGGGGCAGGTGAGGGCACTGAAGCTTTCTTT. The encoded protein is CASSVGAGEGTEAFF.

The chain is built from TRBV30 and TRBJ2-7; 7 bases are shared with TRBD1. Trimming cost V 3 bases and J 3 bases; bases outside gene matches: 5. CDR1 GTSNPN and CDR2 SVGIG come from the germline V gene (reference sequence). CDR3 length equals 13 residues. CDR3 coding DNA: TGTGCCTGGAGCCCCGGGACAGTCTACGAGCAGTACTTC. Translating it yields CAWSPGTVYEQYF.

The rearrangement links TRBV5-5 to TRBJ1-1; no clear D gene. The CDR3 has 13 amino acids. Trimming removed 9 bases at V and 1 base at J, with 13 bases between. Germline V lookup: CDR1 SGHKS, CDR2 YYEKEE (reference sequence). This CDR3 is CATRVSANTEAFF. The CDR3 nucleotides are TGTGCCACCCGCGTCTCAGCGAACACTGAAGCTTTCTTT.

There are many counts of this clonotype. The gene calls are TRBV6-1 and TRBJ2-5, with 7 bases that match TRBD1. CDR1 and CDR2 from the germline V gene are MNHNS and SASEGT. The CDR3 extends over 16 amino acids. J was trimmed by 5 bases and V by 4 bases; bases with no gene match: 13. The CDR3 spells CASSGDRVPFMETQYF. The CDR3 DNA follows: TGTGCCAGCAGTGGAGACAGGGTGCCGTTTATGGAGACCCAGTACTTC.

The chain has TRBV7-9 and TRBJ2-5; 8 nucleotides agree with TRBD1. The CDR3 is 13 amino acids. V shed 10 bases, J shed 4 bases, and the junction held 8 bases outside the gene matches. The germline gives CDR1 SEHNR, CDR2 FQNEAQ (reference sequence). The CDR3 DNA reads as TGTGCCACCAGGGACAGGAGAGGAGAGACCCAGTACTTC. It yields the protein CATRDRRGETQYF.

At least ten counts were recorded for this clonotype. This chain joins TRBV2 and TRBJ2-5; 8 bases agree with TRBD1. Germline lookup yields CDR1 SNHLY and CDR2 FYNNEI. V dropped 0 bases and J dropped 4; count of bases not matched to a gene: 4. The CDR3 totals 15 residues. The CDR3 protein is CASSEARTGRETQYF. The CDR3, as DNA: TGTGCCAGCAGTGAAGCCCGGACAGGGCGAGAGACCCAGTACTTC.

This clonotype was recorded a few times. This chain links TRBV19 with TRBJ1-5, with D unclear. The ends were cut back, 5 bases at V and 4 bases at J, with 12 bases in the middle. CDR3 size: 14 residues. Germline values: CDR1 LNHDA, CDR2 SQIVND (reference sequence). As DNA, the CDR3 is TGTGCCAGTAGTTTAAGACCCGGGAATCAGCCCCAGCATTTT. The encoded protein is CASSLRPGNQPQHF. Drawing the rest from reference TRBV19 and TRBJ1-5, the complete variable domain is DGGITQSPKYLFRKEGQNVTLSCEQNLNHDAMYWYRQDPGQGLRLIYYSQIVNDFQKGDIAEGYSVSREKKESFPLTVTSAQKNPTAFYLCASSLRPGNQPQHFGDGTRLSIL.

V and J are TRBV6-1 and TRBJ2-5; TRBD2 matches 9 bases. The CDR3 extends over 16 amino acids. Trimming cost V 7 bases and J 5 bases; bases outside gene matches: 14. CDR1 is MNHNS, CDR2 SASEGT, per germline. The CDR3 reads CASTLPQAGGGETQYF. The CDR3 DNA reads TGTGCCAGCACCCTCCCTCAAGCGGGGGGTGGGGAGACCCAGTACTTC.

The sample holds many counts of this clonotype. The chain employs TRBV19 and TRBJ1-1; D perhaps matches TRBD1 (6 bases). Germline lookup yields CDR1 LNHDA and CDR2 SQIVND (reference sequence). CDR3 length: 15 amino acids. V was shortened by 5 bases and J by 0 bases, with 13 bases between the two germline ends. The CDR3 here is CASSLQTGLNTEAFF. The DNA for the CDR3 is TGTGCCAGTAGTCTCCAGACAGGTCTGAACACTGAAGCTTTCTTT.

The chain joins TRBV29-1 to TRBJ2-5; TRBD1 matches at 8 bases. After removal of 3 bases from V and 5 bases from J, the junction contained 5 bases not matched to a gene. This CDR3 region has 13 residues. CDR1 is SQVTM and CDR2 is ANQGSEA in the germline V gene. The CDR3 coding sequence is TGCAGCGTTGACCCCGACAGGGGTGAGACCCAGTACTTC. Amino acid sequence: CSVDPDRGETQYF.

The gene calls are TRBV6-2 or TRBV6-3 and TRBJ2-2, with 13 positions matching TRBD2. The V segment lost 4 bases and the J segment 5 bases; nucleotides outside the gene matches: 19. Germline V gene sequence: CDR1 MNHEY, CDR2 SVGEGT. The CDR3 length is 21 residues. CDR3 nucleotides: TGTGCCAGCAGTTCCGACCGGGACAGGGGACTAGCGGGGAAGGGTACCGGGGAGCTGTTTTTT. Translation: CASSSDRDRGLAGKGTGELFF.

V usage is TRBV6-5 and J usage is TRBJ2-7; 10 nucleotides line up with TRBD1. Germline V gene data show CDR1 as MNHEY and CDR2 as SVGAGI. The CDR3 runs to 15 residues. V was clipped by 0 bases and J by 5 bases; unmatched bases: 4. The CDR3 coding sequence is TGTGCCAGCAGTTACTCGAGGACAGGGGGAAACGAGCAGTACTTC. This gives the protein CASSYSRTGGNEQYF.

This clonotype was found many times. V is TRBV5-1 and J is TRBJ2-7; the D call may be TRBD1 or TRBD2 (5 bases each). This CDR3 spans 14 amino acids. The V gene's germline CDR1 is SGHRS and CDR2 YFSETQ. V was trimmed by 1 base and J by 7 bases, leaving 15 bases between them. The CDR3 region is CASSLWQGSGEQYF. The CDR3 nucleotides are TGCGCCAGCAGCTTGTGGCAGGGTTCGGGGGAGCAGTACTTC. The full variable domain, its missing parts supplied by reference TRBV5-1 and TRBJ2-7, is KAGVTQTPRYLIKTRGQQVTLSCSPISGHRSVSWYQQTPGQGLQFLFEYFSETQRNKGNFPGRFSGRQFSNSRSEMNVSTLELGDSALYLCASSLWQGSGEQYFGPGTRLTVT.

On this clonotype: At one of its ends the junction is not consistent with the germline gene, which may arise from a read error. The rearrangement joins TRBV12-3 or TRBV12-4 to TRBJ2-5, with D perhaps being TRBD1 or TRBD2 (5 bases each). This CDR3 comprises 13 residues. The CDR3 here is CVSIRGVGETLYF. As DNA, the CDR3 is TGTGTCAGCATTAGAGGGGTCGGGGAGACCCTGTACTTC.

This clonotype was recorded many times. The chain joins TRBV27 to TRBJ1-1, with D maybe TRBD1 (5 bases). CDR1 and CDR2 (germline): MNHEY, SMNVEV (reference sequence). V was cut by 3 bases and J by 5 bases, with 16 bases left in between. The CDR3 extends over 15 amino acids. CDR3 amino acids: CASSFTGASRTEAFF. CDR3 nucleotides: TGTGCCAGCAGTTTCACCGGGGCCAGCCGGACTGAAGCTTTCTTT.

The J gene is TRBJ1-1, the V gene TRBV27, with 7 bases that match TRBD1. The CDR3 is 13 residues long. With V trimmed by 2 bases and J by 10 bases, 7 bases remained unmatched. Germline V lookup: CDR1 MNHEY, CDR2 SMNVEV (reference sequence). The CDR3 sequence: CASSLGTAVGAFF. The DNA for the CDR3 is TGTGCCAGCAGTTTAGGGACAGCGGTCGGAGCTTTCTTT.

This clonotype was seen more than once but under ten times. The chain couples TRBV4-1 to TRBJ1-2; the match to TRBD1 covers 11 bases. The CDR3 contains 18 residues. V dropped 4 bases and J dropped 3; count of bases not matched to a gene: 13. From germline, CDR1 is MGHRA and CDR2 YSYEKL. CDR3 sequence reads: CASSRLRDRGAFDYGYTF. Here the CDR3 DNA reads TGCGCCAGCAGCCGACTCCGGGACAGGGGGGCCTTCGACTATGGCTACACCTTC.

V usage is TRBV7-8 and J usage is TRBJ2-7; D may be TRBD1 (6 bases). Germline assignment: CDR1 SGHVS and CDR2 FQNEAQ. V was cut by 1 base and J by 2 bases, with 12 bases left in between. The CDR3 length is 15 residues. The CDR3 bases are TGTGCCAGCAGCTTAGATGGGGGCCCCACCTACGAGCAGTACTTC. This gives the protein CASSLDGGPTYEQYF.